This TCR beta chain is drawn from a study of T cell responses to AZD1222 COVID-19 vaccine. The wider study: Pooling of second doses given at about 4 or about 12 weeks was done.

General study findings and limits: Two doses of AZD1222 preceded a rise in Spike-specific TCR breadth and depth. Donors in the cohort were predominantly white British and more often female, and clonal diversity was possibly underestimated. It was only 6 or 7 AZD1222 recipients who were seropositive at baseline.

Per germline, CDR1 SGHTA and CDR2 FQGNSA. The CDR3 spans 13 residues. V was trimmed by 5 bases and J by 0 bases, leaving 5 bases between them. Sequencing was performed with immunoSEQ multiplex PCR; in TCRdb, only in-frame clones are kept and a portion is missing. The data contain around 66,000 clones, 87% of them singletons. As to this clone: Its antigen is as yet unknown.

The starting material was peripheral blood, obtained on day 0 of AZD1222 vaccination. J is TRBJ1-3 and V is TRBV7-2, with D unresolved. The sequence was collected from an adult in good health. CDR3 coding DNA: TGTGCCAGCAGCCATGACTCTGGAAACACCATATATTTT. Encoded protein: CASSHDSGNTIYF.